The 3 T cell receptor beta chains listed next were all sequenced from one sample in a study of blood T cells in healthy people across ages. Then a second PCR, running about 7 to 11 cycles, was carried out with a sample-barcoded 5' primer and a J-beta primer mix. MiXCR, applied by TCRdb to the 5' RACE reads, yields one record per CDR3 protein. The data contain 1.5 million to 2 million distinct CDR3 sequences, about 28% of them seen just once; the ten biggest clones take up 7% to 9%. The sample comprised blood. Every receptor here comes from a woman younger than 45 in good health.

This clonotype appeared a few times. The chain couples TRBV5-1 to TRBJ2-3, with 11 bases fitting TRBD1. Losses at the gene ends were 4 bases for V and 0 bases for J; bases not matched to a gene: 7. This CDR3 spans 17 amino acids. CDR1 SGHRS and CDR2 YFSETQ come from the germline V gene. The CDR3, as DNA: TGCGCCAGCAGCACCGGGACAGGGGGTTCAAGCACAGATACGCAGTATTTT. Residues: CASSTGTGGSSTDTQYF.

In its sample, this clonotype was seen a few times. The CDR3 protein is CASSPAEGPGELFF. In nucleotides, the CDR3 is TGCGCCAGCAGCCCCGCTGAGGGTCCCGGGGAGCTGTTTTTT. The chain recombines TRBV5-1 with TRBJ2-2, with D perhaps TRBD2 (5 bases). The germline V gene has CDR1 SGHRS and CDR2 YFSETQ. Trimming left V 4 bases short and J 6 bases short, with 13 bases between. The CDR3 contains 14 residues.

This clonotype has just one count. Its ends do not fully match the called genes, so a read error is possible. This chain connects TRBV7-9 to TRBJ2-3, with a possible D match to TRBD1 (5 bases). The CDR3 is 13 amino acids. The V gene's germline CDR1 is SEHNR and CDR2 FQNEAQ (reference sequence). As DNA, the CDR3 is TGTGCCTGCAGCTCGACAGTCCCAGATACGCAGTATTTT. Residues: CACSSTVPDTQYF.